These 20 T cell receptor beta chains originate from one sample sequenced in a study of T cells after yellow fever vaccination. TCRdb analysed the 5' RACE reads with MiXCR anew, one entry per CDR3 protein. The sample lists tens of thousands of distinct CDR3 sequences, around 6.5% occurring once. The sample consisted of CD8+ T cells sorted from PBMCs, taken around 5 days after the first yellow fever vaccination. The receptors were gathered from a man in his late teens or twenties who received the YFV17D yellow fever vaccine.

There are many counts of this clonotype. The chain is built from TRBV11-2 and TRBJ2-3; D remains ambiguous. There are 16 residues in the CDR3. The V and J ends lost 5 bases and 4 bases respectively, with 19 bases between them. Germline CDR1 is SGHAT and CDR2 is FQNNGV. This CDR3 is CASSPPWTQVADTQYF. DNA for the CDR3: TGTGCCAGCAGCCCCCCCTGGACCCAGGTGGCAGATACGCAGTATTTT.

This clonotype was counted a few times. The V gene is TRBV7-6, the J gene TRBJ1-2; perhaps TRBD1 as D (5 bases). Between the trimmed V and J ends, which lost 5 bases and 0 bases, there was a span of 13 bases. There are 15 residues in the CDR3. Germline loops: CDR1 SGHVS, CDR2 FNYEAQ. As DNA, the CDR3 is TGTGCCAGCAGCCCCGGGGGGGTAGCTAACTATGGCTACACCTTC. Translating it yields CASSPGGVANYGYTF.

This clonotype was counted at least ten times. The chain employs TRBV12-3 or TRBV12-4 and TRBJ1-3; D is undetermined. The length of the CDR3 is 13 residues. Trimming stripped 5 bases from V and 2 bases from J, with 7 bases between. The CDR3 is CASSTGAGNTIYF. In DNA form, the CDR3 reads TGTGCCAGCAGTACCGGGGCTGGAAACACCATATATTTT.

This clonotype was detected a few times. The chain is built from TRBV7-6 and TRBJ1-6; D gene unclear. Per germline, CDR1 SGHVS and CDR2 FNYEAQ. Trimming took off 3 bases at V and 7 bases at J, with 10 bases between the two ends. The CDR3 has 14 residues. The CDR3 nucleotides read TGTGCCAGCAGCTTTGAAGGGATCAATTCACCCCTCCACTTT. It yields the protein CASSFEGINSPLHF.

This clonotype was counted between two and nine times. The CDR3 region is CAISDQPGVVEHSPLHF. For the CDR3, the DNA is TGTGCCATCAGTGACCAACCGGGAGTCGTAGAACATTCACCCCTCCACTTT. The rearrangement links TRBV10-3 to TRBJ1-6; D remains ambiguous. Germline loops: CDR1 ENHRY, CDR2 SYGVKD. V dropped 3 bases and J dropped 8 bases, with 20 bases sitting between them. The CDR3 has 17 residues.

The genes are TRBV30 and TRBJ1-2; TRBD1 might be the D (5 bases). V was trimmed by 8 bases and J by 4 bases, leaving 20 bases between them. Germline lookup yields CDR1 GTSNPN and CDR2 SVGIG (reference sequence). The CDR3 is made up of 14 amino acids. DNA of the CDR3: TGTGCCGGCCGGGACTTAGGGGTTCGCTATGGCTACACCTTC. Its translation is CAGRDLGVRYGYTF.

Ten or more counts support this clonotype. The V call is TRBV20-1, the J call TRBJ2-1, with D maybe TRBD2 (6 bases). V lost 6 bases and J lost 6, with 12 bases in between. Germline assignment: CDR1 DFQATT and CDR2 SNEGSKA (reference sequence). The CDR3 length is 12 residues. The CDR3 nucleotides are TGCAGTGCCGGACCTAGCGCCAATGAGCAGTTCTTC. Amino acid sequence: CSAGPSANEQFF.

The chain joins TRBV4-1 to TRBJ1-1; D not resolved. With 1 base removed from V and 1 base from J, the gap between germline ends came to 10 bases. This CDR3 has 15 amino acids. Per germline, CDR1 MGHRA and CDR2 YSYEKL. CDR3 nucleotides: TGCGCCAGCAGCCAAGTCATTTCAGGGAACACTGAAGCTTTCTTT. It yields the protein CASSQVISGNTEAFF.

Ten or more counts support this clonotype. This sequence joins TRBV9 and TRBJ2-7, with 11 bases that match TRBD2. The CDR3 has 14 amino acids. The V segment lost 3 bases and the J segment 4 bases; nucleotides outside the gene matches: 3. Germline lookup yields CDR1 SGDLS and CDR2 YYNGEE. CDR3 sequence reads: CASSELAGEYEQYF. The CDR3 nucleotides read TGTGCCAGCAGCGAACTAGCGGGAGAGTACGAGCAGTACTTC.

This clonotype has just a few counts. The rearrangement uses TRBV5-1 and TRBJ2-2; D may correspond to TRBD1 or TRBD2 (5 bases each). The CDR3 extends over 16 amino acids. V was pared by 2 bases and J by 4 bases, with 15 bases between. Germline V gives CDR1 SGHRS, CDR2 YFSETQ. In nucleotides, the CDR3 is TGCGCCAGCAGCTTTTGGGGGTCTTCTTCCACCGGGGAGCTGTTTTTT. Protein sequence: CASSFWGSSSTGELFF.

The chain combines TRBV19 with TRBJ2-1; the D is unclear. Trimming cost V 4 bases and J 10 bases, with 8 bases left between them. In germline, CDR1 is LNHDA, CDR2 SQIVND (reference sequence). CDR3 size: 11 residues. CDR3 amino acids: CASSNLKEQFF. The CDR3 DNA reads as TGTGCCAGTAGTAACCTAAAGGAGCAGTTCTTC.

There are many counts of this clonotype. V is TRBV4-1 and J is TRBJ2-1; no definite D call. The CDR3 extends over 14 amino acids. Germline loops: CDR1 MGHRA, CDR2 YSYEKL. Trimming took 1 base from V and 7 from J, leaving 11 bases between them. Written as DNA, the CDR3 is TGCGCCAGCAGCCAAGTCGGTACCGTGAATGAGCAGTTCTTC. It yields the protein CASSQVGTVNEQFF.

This clonotype was recorded at least ten times. The CDR3 region has the DNA TGCGCCAGCAGCCAAGATCAGGGTAGCAATCAGCCCCAGCATTTT. Residues: CASSQDQGSNQPQHF. The chain links TRBV4-1 to TRBJ1-5; a weak D match, TRBD1 (5 bases). The CDR3 is made up of 15 amino acids. Germline V gene lookup returns CDR1 MGHRA and CDR2 YSYEKL. Between the trimmed V and J ends, which lost 0 bases and 0 bases, there was a span of 6 bases.

This clonotype occurred many times. The chain employs TRBV3-1 and TRBJ1-6; TRBD1 agrees at 8 bases. This CDR3 has 11 residues. V lost 11 bases, J lost 7 bases, and 1 base stayed unmatched. Germline V gives CDR1 LGHDT, CDR2 YNNKEL (reference sequence). CDR3 sequence reads: CARQGNSPLHF. CDR3 DNA: TGTGCCCGACAGGGGAATTCACCCCTCCACTTT.

The chain recombines TRBV19 with TRBJ1-5; 7 bases fit TRBD1. Unmatched junction bases numbered 11, after V lost 9 bases and J lost 0 bases. The CDR3 length is 16 residues. Germline CDR1 is LNHDA and CDR2 is SQIVND (reference sequence). The DNA of the CDR3 is TGTGCCAGCCGCTGGGACAGCGGGTATAGCAATCAGCCCCAGCATTTT. Protein: CASRWDSGYSNQPQHF.

This clonotype was observed at least ten times. The chain uses TRBV4-1 and TRBJ1-5; perhaps TRBD1 as D (5 bases). The CDR3 runs 14 residues. Trimming took 3 bases from V and 5 from J, leaving 11 bases between them. Per germline, CDR1 MGHRA and CDR2 YSYEKL. The DNA for the CDR3 is TGCGCCAGCAGCCAGGGGGGGATACATCAGCCCCAGCATTTT. Encoded protein: CASSQGGIHQPQHF.

This clonotype was counted between two and nine times. The V gene is TRBV11-2, the J gene TRBJ2-2, with no clear D. V gave up 3 bases and J gave up 7 bases, with 3 bases separating them. In germline, CDR1 is SGHAT, CDR2 FQNNGV. The CDR3 has 11 residues. The CDR3 protein is CASSLLGELFF. The CDR3, as DNA: TGTGCCAGCAGCTTGCTCGGGGAGCTGTTTTTT.

This rearrangement joins TRBV4-3 to TRBJ2-7; TRBD1 might be the D (6 bases). The CDR3 consists of 15 residues. V lost 3 bases, J lost 4 bases, and 16 bases lay in between. CDR1 and CDR2 from the germline V gene are LGHNA and YSLEER. The CDR3 sequence is CASSHGRDNLYEQYF. The CDR3 nucleotides read TGCGCCAGCAGCCACGGCCGGGACAACCTATACGAGCAGTACTTC.

The chain links TRBV7-9 to TRBJ2-7; TRBD2 is a possible D gene (5 bases). Germline assignment: CDR1 SEHNR and CDR2 FQNEAQ (reference sequence). V shed 4 bases and J shed 0 bases, with 10 bases lying between them. CDR3 length: 14 residues. The CDR3 reads CASSSTSTSYEQYV. The DNA for the CDR3 is TGTGCCAGCAGCTCTACTAGTACCTCCTACGAGCAGTACGTC.

This clonotype has ten or more counts. The rearrangement joins TRBV7-9 to TRBJ2-5, with 9 bases identical to TRBD2. CDR1 SEHNR and CDR2 FQNEAQ come from the germline V gene (reference sequence). V lost 4 bases to trimming and J lost 0 bases; unmatched junction nucleotides: 6. This CDR3 is built from 16 residues. The CDR3 DNA sequence: TGTGCCAGCAGCTCCTTTGCTAGCGGGAACCAAGAGACCCAGTACTTC. This sequence encodes CASSSFASGNQETQYF.